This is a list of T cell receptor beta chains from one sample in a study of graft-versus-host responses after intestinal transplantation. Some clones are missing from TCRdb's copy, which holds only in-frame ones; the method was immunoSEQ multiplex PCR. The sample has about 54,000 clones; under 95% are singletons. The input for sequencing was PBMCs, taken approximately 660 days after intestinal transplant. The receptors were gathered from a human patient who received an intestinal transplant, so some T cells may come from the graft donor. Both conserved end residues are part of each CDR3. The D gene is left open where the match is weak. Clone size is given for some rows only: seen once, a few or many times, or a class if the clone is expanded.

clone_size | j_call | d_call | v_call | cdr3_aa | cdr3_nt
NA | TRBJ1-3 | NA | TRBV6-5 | CASSKTGKGNTIYF | TGTGCCAGCAGCAAAACAGGGAAAGGAAACACCATATATTTT
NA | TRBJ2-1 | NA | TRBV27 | CASSLGGNEQFF | TGTGCCAGCAGCCTAGGGGGGAATGAGCAGTTCTTC
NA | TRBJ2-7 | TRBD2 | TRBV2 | CASSPPLAGVHEQYF | TGTGCCAGCAGTCCCCCGCTAGCGGGGGTCCACGAGCAGTACTTC
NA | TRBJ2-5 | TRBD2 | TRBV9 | CASSTSGGASAETQYF | TGTGCCAGCAGCACTAGCGGGGGGGCCTCGGCAGAGACCCAGTACTTC
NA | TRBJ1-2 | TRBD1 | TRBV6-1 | CASSERGAGGYYGYTF | TGTGCCAGCAGTGAACGGGGGGCAGGGGGCTACTATGGCTACACCTTC
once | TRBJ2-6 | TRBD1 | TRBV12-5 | CASNRDSHSGANVLTF | TGTGCTAGCAACCGGGACAGCCACTCTGGGGCCAACGTCCTGACTTTC
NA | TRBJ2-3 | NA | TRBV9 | CASSVGGPGPEVTQYF | TGTGCCAGCAGCGTTGGGGGGCCGGGCCCGGAGGTTACGCAGTATTTT
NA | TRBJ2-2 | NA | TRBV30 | CAWIRENTGELFF | TGTGCCTGGATCAGGGAGAACACCGGGGAGCTGTTTTTT
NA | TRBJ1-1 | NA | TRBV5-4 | CASSPRVMNTEAFF | TGTGCCAGCAGCCCCCGTGTTATGAACACTGAAGCTTTCTTT
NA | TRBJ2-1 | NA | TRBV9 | CASSVDVRGAYNEQFF | TGTGCCAGCAGCGTAGATGTGCGAGGGGCCTACAATGAGCAGTTCTTC
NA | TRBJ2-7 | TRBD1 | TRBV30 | CAWGTGFAGGSYEQYF | TGTGCCTGGGGAACGGGGTTTGCAGGGGGCAGTTACGAGCAGTACTTC
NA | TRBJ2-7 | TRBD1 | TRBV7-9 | CASSPPVGQGDEQYF | TGTGCCAGCAGCCCCCCCGTTGGACAGGGGGACGAGCAGTACTTC
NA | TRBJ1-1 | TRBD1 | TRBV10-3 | CAISNTGATEAFF | TGTGCCATCAGTAATACAGGGGCGACTGAAGCTTTCTTT
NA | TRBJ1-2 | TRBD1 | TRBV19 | CASSIVKGGDGYTF | TGTGCCAGTAGTATAGTTAAAGGGGGCGATGGCTACACCTTC
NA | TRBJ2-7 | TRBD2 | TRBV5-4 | CASSLGDGGSWEQYF | TGTGCCAGCAGCTTAGGGGACGGCGGGAGTTGGGAGCAGTACTTC
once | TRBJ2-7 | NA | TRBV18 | CASSPLEEVSYEQYF | TGTGCCAGCTCACCACTCGAGGAGGTCTCCTACGAGCAGTACTTC
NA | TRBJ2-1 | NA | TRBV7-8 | CASARQSYNEQFF | TGTGCCAGCGCTAGACAAAGTTACAATGAGCAGTTCTTC
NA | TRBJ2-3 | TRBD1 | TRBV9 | CASSVGRTGSTDTQYF | TGTGCCAGCAGCGTAGGCCGGACAGGTTCCACAGATACGCAGTATTTT
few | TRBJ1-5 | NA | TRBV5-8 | CASSNREENQPQHF | TGTGCCAGCAGCAACCGGGAAGAAAATCAGCCCCAGCATTTT
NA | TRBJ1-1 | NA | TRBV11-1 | CASSLGGYRAEAFF | TGTGCCAGCAGCTTGGGGGGCTACCGAGCTGAAGCTTTCTTT
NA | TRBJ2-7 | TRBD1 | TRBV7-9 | CASSLTGDEQYF | TGTGCCAGCAGCTTAACAGGGGACGAGCAGTACTTC
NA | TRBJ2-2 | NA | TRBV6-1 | CASSEKTGRWVNTGELFF | TGTGCCAGCAGTGAAAAGACAGGGAGGTGGGTGAACACCGGGGAGCTGTTTTTT
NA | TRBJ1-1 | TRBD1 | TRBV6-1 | CASSERGTGNTEAFF | TGTGCCAGCAGTGAAAGGGGGACAGGGAACACTGAAGCTTTCTTT
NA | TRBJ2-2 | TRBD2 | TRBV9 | CASSPLRGGTGELFF | TGTGCCAGCAGCCCCTTGCGGGGGGGCACCGGGGAGCTGTTTTTT
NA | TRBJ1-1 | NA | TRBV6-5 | CASRVTFGTEAFF | TGTGCCAGCCGGGTTACCTTCGGGACTGAAGCTTTCTTT
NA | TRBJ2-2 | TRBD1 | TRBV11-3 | CASSQDRGFDGELFF | TGTGCCAGCAGCCAAGACAGGGGATTTGACGGGGAGCTGTTTTTT
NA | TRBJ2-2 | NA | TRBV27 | CASSLEGWGGQPTGELFF | TGTGCCAGCAGTTTAGAGGGATGGGGGGGACAGCCCACCGGGGAGCTGTTTTTT
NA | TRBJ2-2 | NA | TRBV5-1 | CASNVSPNTGELFF | TGCGCCAGCAATGTCAGCCCGAACACCGGGGAGCTGTTTTTT
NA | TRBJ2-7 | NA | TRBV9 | CASSGPGRYEQYF | TGTGCCAGCAGCGGACCTGGCAGGTACGAGCAGTACTTC
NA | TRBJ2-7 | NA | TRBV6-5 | CASSPAVDYYEQYF | TGTGCCAGCAGCCCGGCGGTGGATTACTACGAGCAGTACTTC